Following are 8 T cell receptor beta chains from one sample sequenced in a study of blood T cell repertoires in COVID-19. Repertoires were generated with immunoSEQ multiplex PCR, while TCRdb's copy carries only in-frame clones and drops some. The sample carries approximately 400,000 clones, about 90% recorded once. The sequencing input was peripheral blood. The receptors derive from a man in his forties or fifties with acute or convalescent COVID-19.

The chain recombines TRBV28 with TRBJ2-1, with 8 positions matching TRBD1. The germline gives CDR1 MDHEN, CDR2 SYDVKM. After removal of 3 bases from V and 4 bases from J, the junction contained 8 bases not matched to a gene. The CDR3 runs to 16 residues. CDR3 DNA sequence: TGTGCCAGCAGTTTTCGCGACAGGGGAATGTACAATGAGCAGTTCTTC. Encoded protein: CASSFRDRGMYNEQFF.

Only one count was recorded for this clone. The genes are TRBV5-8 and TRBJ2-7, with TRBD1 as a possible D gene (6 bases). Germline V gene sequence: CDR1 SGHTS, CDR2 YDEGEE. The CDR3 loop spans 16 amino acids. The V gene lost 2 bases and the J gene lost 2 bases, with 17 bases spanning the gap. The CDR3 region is CASSFGSYRVPYEQYF. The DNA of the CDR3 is TGTGCCAGCAGCTTCGGTTCGTACAGGGTTCCCTACGAGCAGTACTTC.

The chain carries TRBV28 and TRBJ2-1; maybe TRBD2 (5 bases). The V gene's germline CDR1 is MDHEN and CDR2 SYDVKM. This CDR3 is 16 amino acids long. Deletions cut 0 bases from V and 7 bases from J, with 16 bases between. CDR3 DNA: TGTGCCAGCAGTTTATGGACTCAAGTCCGAGGGAATGAGCAGTTCTTC. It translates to CASSLWTQVRGNEQFF.

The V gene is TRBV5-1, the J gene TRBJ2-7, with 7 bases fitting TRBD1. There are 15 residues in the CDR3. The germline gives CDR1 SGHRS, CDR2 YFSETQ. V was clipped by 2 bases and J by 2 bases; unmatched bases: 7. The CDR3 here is CASSLTGTDTYEQYF. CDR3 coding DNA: TGCGCCAGCAGCTTAACCGGGACAGACACCTACGAGCAGTACTTC.

The CDR3 is CAWSVGGSNSYEQYF. As DNA, the CDR3 is TGTGCCTGGAGTGTGGGAGGGAGCAATTCCTACGAGCAGTACTTC. The chain couples TRBV30 to TRBJ2-7, with 7 bases fitting TRBD2. The CDR3 is 15 residues long. V dropped 0 bases and J dropped 1; count of bases not matched to a gene: 6. CDR1 is GTSNPN and CDR2 is SVGIG in the germline V gene (reference sequence).

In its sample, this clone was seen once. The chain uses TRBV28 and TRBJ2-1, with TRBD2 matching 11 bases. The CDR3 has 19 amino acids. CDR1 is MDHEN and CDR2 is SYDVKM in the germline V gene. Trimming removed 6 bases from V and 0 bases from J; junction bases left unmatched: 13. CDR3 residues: CASSHDLLAGETSYNEQFF. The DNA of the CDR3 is TGTGCCAGCAGCCACGATCTACTAGCGGGGGAGACCTCCTACAATGAGCAGTTCTTC.

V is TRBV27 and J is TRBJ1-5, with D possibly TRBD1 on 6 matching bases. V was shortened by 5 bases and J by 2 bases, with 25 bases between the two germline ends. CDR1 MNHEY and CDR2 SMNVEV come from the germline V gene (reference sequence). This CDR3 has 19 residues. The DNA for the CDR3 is TGTGCCAGCAGTCCCACGGGAACAGGGTTCCACTTGGGCAATCAGCCCCAGCATTTT. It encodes CASSPTGTGFHLGNQPQHF.

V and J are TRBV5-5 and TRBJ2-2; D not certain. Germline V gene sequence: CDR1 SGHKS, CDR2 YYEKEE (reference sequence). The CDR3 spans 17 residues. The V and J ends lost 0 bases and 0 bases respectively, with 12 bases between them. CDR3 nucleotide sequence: TGTGCCAGCAGCTTGGCTATTGCGGTCGCGAACACCGGGGAGCTGTTTTTT. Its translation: CASSLAIAVANTGELFF.